Below are 6 T cell receptor beta chains sequenced from a single sample in a study of technical replicates of blood from a handful of donors (dated by TCRdb to about 2017). Libraries were built with the immunoSEQ multiplex PCR assay. The table was pulled from immuneACCESS by TCRdb, which kept in-frame rearrangements only. Such tables lose some clones; where checked, under half of the loss comes from unresolved V genes, and the rest has no known cause. This sample has around 98,000 clones in its table, and more than 90% of those were observed once. Over 0.2% of the sample belongs to the ten largest clones. Sequences were obtained from T cells isolated from PBMCs. These receptors were collected from a human donor in good health.

The CDR3 region has the DNA TGCGCCAGCCAAGGCGGGGGACGTCCTGAAGCTTTCTTT. It translates to CASQGGGRPEAFF. The V and J genes are TRBV5-1 and TRBJ1-1; a weak D match, TRBD1 (5 bases). CDR1 is SGHRS and CDR2 is YFSETQ in the germline V gene. Trimming took off 7 bases at V and 6 bases at J, with 16 bases between the two ends. This CDR3 is built from 13 residues.

This chain uses TRBV6-1 with TRBJ2-2, with TRBD2 identical over 9 bases. Unmatched junction bases numbered 8, after V lost 5 bases and J lost 7 bases. This CDR3 contains 15 residues. Germline-derived CDR1 and CDR2 are MNHNS and SASEGT. The CDR3 DNA follows: TGTGCCAGCAGTCCGCGGACTAGCGTCGGCGGGGAGCTGTTTTTT. The encoded protein is CASSPRTSVGGELFF.

This clone was found once. The chain has TRBV5-1 and TRBJ1-3, with TRBD1 as a possible D gene (5 bases). This CDR3 spans 16 amino acids. Germline assignment: CDR1 SGHRS and CDR2 YFSETQ. Trimming shortened V by 2 bases and J by 0 bases, and 12 bases separated the two germline ends. This CDR3 reads CASSFESGFSGNTIYF. The DNA for the CDR3 is TGCGCCAGCAGCTTCGAATCAGGGTTCTCTGGAAACACCATATATTTT.

The genes are TRBV5-6 and TRBJ1-5; D perhaps matches TRBD1 (6 bases). V lost 4 bases and J 5 bases, leaving 13 bases between the germline ends. This CDR3 spans 14 amino acids. CDR1 and CDR2 (germline): SGHDT, YYEEEE. For the CDR3, the DNA is TGTGCCAGCAGCACTACAGGGCCCCATCAGCCCCAGCATTTT. Translation: CASSTTGPHQPQHF.

The chain links TRBV19 to TRBJ1-1; possibly TRBD1 for D (6 bases). The length of the CDR3 is 14 residues. The germline V and J ends were trimmed by 3 bases and 5 bases, with 13 bases remaining between them. Per germline, CDR1 LNHDA and CDR2 SQIVND (reference sequence). CDR3 protein: CASSMRGGRTEAFF. The CDR3 DNA reads as TGTGCCAGTAGTATGAGGGGGGGTCGGACTGAAGCTTTCTTT.

This clone came up once. The V and J genes are TRBV6-5 and TRBJ2-1, with unresolved D. The CDR3 length is 15 residues. V lost 1 base, J lost 0 bases, and 7 bases lay in between. Germline assignment: CDR1 MNHEY and CDR2 SVGAGI. This chain's CDR3 is CASSYFGSSYNEQFF. Written as DNA, the CDR3 is TGTGCCAGCAGTTACTTCGGTAGCTCCTACAATGAGCAGTTCTTC.